The 24 T cell receptor beta chains below all came from one sample that was sequenced in a study of cytomegalovirus exposure and HLA in healthy donors. It was with 60 Vbeta and 13 Jbeta primers that the PCR ran. Generated by immunoSEQ multiplex PCR, the TCRdb table keeps only in-frame clones and is missing some. The sample has roughly 100,000 clones, 76% seen once; the top ten hold 15% to 20%. The source material was PBMCs. These receptors all stem from a woman aged 60-75 years in good health and CMV-seropositive.

The chain employs TRBV2 and TRBJ1-2; 7 nucleotides line up with TRBD1. Germline CDR1 is SNHLY and CDR2 is FYNNEI. This CDR3 is built from 12 residues. With V trimmed by 11 bases and J by 8 bases, 11 bases remained unmatched. CDR3 nucleotide sequence: TGTGCCGGGATTTATACAGGGGAGGGCTACACCTTC. It codes for CAGIYTGEGYTF.

The chain carries TRBV27 and TRBJ1-4, with 7 bases that match TRBD1. CDR1 is MNHEY, CDR2 SMNVEV, per germline (reference sequence). V gave up 8 bases and J gave up 8 bases; unmatched junction bases: 8. This CDR3 region has 13 residues. CDR3 amino acids: CASGYRGGEKLFF. The CDR3 nucleotides read TGTGCCAGCGGATACAGGGGTGGCGAAAAACTGTTTTTT.

This chain connects TRBV28 to TRBJ2-7, with 7 bases that match TRBD1. CDR3 size: 14 residues. Per the germline V gene, CDR1 is MDHEN and CDR2 is SYDVKM. V lost 1 base to trimming and J lost 3 bases; unmatched junction nucleotides: 3. The CDR3 DNA is TGTGCCAGCAGTTTATTCGGGGACAGCTACGAGCAGTACTTC. Protein: CASSLFGDSYEQYF. Full variable domain (rest looked up from reference TRBV28 and TRBJ2-7): DVKVTQSSRYLVKRTGEKVFLECVQDMDHENMFWYRQDPGLGLRLIYFSYDVKMKEKGDIPEGYSVSREKKERFSLILESASTNQTSMYLCASSLFGDSYEQYFGPGTRLTVT.

The chain joins TRBV28 to TRBJ2-7, with a weak D call TRBD1 (6 bases). CDR1 MDHEN and CDR2 SYDVKM come from the germline V gene. V lost 9 bases and J 5 bases, leaving 17 bases between the germline ends. This CDR3 is 13 amino acids long. CDR3 nucleotides: TGTGCCAGTATGCTGGACAGCTTTGACGAGCAGTACTTC. This codes for CASMLDSFDEQYF. The full variable domain, its missing parts supplied by reference TRBV28 and TRBJ2-7, is DVKVTQSSRYLVKRTGEKVFLECVQDMDHENMFWYRQDPGLGLRLIYFSYDVKMKEKGDIPEGYSVSREKKERFSLILESASTNQTSMYLCASMLDSFDEQYFGPGTRLTVT.

A single count supports this clone. This CDR3 reads CASSLLAGVGEQFF. As DNA, the CDR3 is TGTGCCAGCAGCTTACTAGCGGGAGTCGGCGAGCAGTTCTTC. The chain links TRBV7-9 to TRBJ2-1, with 10 bases aligning to TRBD2. Germline CDR1 and CDR2: SEHNR and FQNEAQ (reference sequence). After removal of 2 bases from V and 10 bases from J, the junction contained 5 bases not matched to a gene. The CDR3 length is 14 residues.

This chain connects TRBV7-2 to TRBJ1-5, with D hard to call. Germline values: CDR1 SGHTA, CDR2 FQGNSA. Deletions cut 4 bases from V and 3 bases from J, with 7 bases between. CDR3 length: 13 residues. As DNA, the CDR3 is TGTGCCAGCAGCTCAATAGCCAATCAGCCCCAGCATTTT. Encoded protein: CASSSIANQPQHF.

The V and J genes are TRBV4-2 and TRBJ2-5; TRBD2 matches 14 bases. CDR1 and CDR2 (germline): LGHNA, YNFKEQ. This CDR3 contains 17 residues. V shed 4 bases, J shed 4 bases, and the junction held 8 bases outside the gene matches. This CDR3 reads CASSLRIGTSGRETQYF. The CDR3 DNA reads TGTGCCAGCAGCCTCAGAATCGGGACTAGCGGGAGAGAGACCCAGTACTTC.

This clone occurred a few times. The chain employs TRBV5-1 and TRBJ2-2, with D uncertain. CDR3 length equals 14 residues. The germline CDR1 and CDR2 sequences are SGHRS and YFSETQ. Trimming removed 0 bases at V and 4 bases at J, with 7 bases between. CDR3 sequence reads: CASSLGSPTGELFF. As DNA, the CDR3 is TGCGCCAGCAGCTTGGGAAGCCCCACCGGGGAGCTGTTTTTT.

This clone appeared a single time. V is TRBV19 and J is TRBJ2-2; D is possibly TRBD1 (6 bases). The CDR3 sequence is 13 residues long. V lost 6 bases to trimming and J lost 3 bases, with 8 bases between them. Per the germline V gene, CDR1 is LNHDA and CDR2 is SQIVND (reference sequence). The CDR3 coding sequence is TGTGCCAGTAGGGGACACTACACCGGGGAGCTGTTTTTT. Amino acids: CASRGHYTGELFF.

The chain couples TRBV6-5 to TRBJ1-1; 8 bases are a match to TRBD1. Germline V gene sequence: CDR1 MNHEY, CDR2 SVGAGI. V dropped 5 bases and J dropped 5; count of bases not matched to a gene: 10. This CDR3 has 15 amino acids. The CDR3 coding sequence is TGTGCCAGCAGTCGGTTGGGGACAGGAAGGACTGAAGCTTTCTTT. Translating it yields CASSRLGTGRTEAFF.

The chain couples TRBV5-4 to TRBJ2-2; the match to TRBD1 covers 7 bases. Germline V lookup: CDR1 SGHNT, CDR2 YYREEE (reference sequence). The CDR3 runs 15 residues. V lost 4 bases to trimming and J lost 5 bases; unmatched junction nucleotides: 8. The DNA of the CDR3 is TGTGCCAGCAGCCTGACAGGGTGGTTAACCGGGGAGCTGTTTTTT. Translated, it gives CASSLTGWLTGELFF.

V usage is TRBV19 and J usage is TRBJ2-7; 8 bases are shared with TRBD1. The CDR3 has 15 amino acids. V lost 7 bases to trimming and J lost 0 bases; unmatched junction nucleotides: 8. CDR1 is LNHDA and CDR2 is SQIVND in the germline V gene (reference sequence). CDR3 bases: TGTGCCAGTACTCGCGGACAGGGCTTCTCCTACGAGCAGTACTTC. Protein: CASTRGQGFSYEQYF.

Only a few counts were recorded for this clone. The V gene is TRBV5-6, the J gene TRBJ1-1, with TRBD1 matching 8 bases. V gave up 2 bases and J gave up 7 bases; unmatched junction bases: 7. This CDR3 has 14 amino acids. Germline CDR1 reads SGHDT; CDR2 reads YYEEEE. CDR3 protein: CASSFPDRGREAFF. DNA of the CDR3: TGTGCCAGCAGCTTCCCTGACAGGGGCCGTGAAGCTTTCTTT.

The chain couples TRBV5-6 to TRBJ1-1; no clear D gene. V shed 4 bases and J shed 6 bases, with 19 bases lying between them. CDR3 length: 15 residues. CDR1 SGHDT and CDR2 YYEEEE come from the germline V gene. CDR3: CASSLERLRRPEAFF. The CDR3 DNA follows: TGTGCCAGCAGCCTGGAGAGGTTGCGCCGCCCTGAAGCTTTCTTT.

This chain connects TRBV6-5 to TRBJ2-7; D gene uncertain. Trimming left V 8 bases short and J 9 bases short, with 5 bases between. The CDR3 contains 8 residues. CDR1 MNHEY and CDR2 SVGAGI come from the germline V gene. CDR3 loop: CASRGQYF. DNA of the CDR3: TGTGCCAGCCGAGGGCAGTACTTC.

The J gene is TRBJ2-2, the V gene TRBV5-1, with 9 bases fitting TRBD2. Germline V CDR1 and CDR2: SGHRS, YFSETQ. This CDR3 is built from 20 residues. With V trimmed by 1 base and J by 2 bases, 15 bases remained unmatched. CDR3 residues: CASSLLAGTAGGPNTGELFF. CDR3 sequence (DNA): TGCGCCAGCAGCTTGTTAGCGGGGACGGCGGGAGGGCCTAACACCGGGGAGCTGTTTTTT.

The chain is built from TRBV5-4 and TRBJ2-3, with D possibly being TRBD1 (5 bases). The germline V gene has CDR1 SGHNT and CDR2 YYREEE (reference sequence). V was pared by 0 bases and J by 8 bases, with 13 bases between. CDR3 length equals 14 residues. Written as DNA, the CDR3 is TGTGCCAGCAGCTTGGCCCAGGGCCAGGGTACGCAGTATTTT. It yields the protein CASSLAQGQGTQYF.

The chain has TRBV7-9 and TRBJ1-1; 11 bases align to TRBD1. This CDR3 has 15 residues. Germline V gives CDR1 SEHNR, CDR2 FQNEAQ (reference sequence). Trimming at V came to 6 bases and at J to 5 bases, leaving 8 bases not matched to a gene. The CDR3 sequence is CASRPGTGGNTEAFF. The CDR3 bases are TGTGCCAGCAGACCCGGGACAGGGGGTAATACTGAAGCTTTCTTT.

V is TRBV2 and J is TRBJ1-6, with 11 bases aligning to TRBD1. CDR1 and CDR2 (germline): SNHLY, FYNNEI. The V segment lost 6 bases and the J segment 1 base; nucleotides outside the gene matches: 8. The length of the CDR3 is 18 residues. CDR3 nucleotides: TGTGCCAGCAGCCGAACGGGACAGGGGGTTTCCTATAATTCACCCCTCCACTTT. Encoded protein: CASSRTGQGVSYNSPLHF.

This CDR3 is CASSLAKTGGAAGYTF. For the CDR3, the DNA is TGCGCCAGCAGCTTGGCCAAGACAGGGGGCGCGGCTGGCTACACCTTC. The rearrangement joins TRBV5-1 to TRBJ1-2; TRBD1 matches at 10 bases. Unmatched junction bases numbered 9, after V lost 0 bases and J lost 7 bases. Germline CDR1 and CDR2: SGHRS and YFSETQ. CDR3 length equals 16 residues.

Comments on this clone: Its ends do not fully match the called genes, so a read error is possible. The chain is built from TRBV7-9 and TRBJ1-5; 9 nucleotides match TRBD1. CDR1 SEHNR and CDR2 FQNEAQ come from the germline V gene (reference sequence). There are 16 residues in the CDR3. The CDR3: CSSSFGTGGADQPQHF. The CDR3 bases are TGTTCCAGCAGCTTTGGTACAGGGGGCGCAGATCAGCCCCAGCATTTT.

The CDR3 reads CSVSNTGELFF. DNA of the CDR3: TGCAGCGTTTCAAACACCGGGGAGCTGTTTTTT. The chain has TRBV29-1 and TRBJ2-2; D call uncertain. The CDR3 contains 11 residues. The V gene's germline CDR1 is SQVTM and CDR2 ANQGSEA. V lost 5 bases to trimming and J lost 2 bases, with 3 bases between them.

This clone occurred once. Other DNA sequences in the same sample also yield this CDR3. The chain uses TRBV29-1 and TRBJ2-7, with 12 bases identical to TRBD2. This CDR3 spans 14 amino acids. CDR1 and CDR2 from the germline V gene are SQVTM and ANQGSEA. Unmatched junction bases numbered 1, after V lost 1 base and J lost 3 bases. Written as DNA, the CDR3 is TGCAGCGTTGAAGGACTAGCGGGAGACTACGAGCAGTACTTC. The encoded protein is CSVEGLAGDYEQYF.

This chain links TRBV11-3 with TRBJ2-7; 15 nucleotides agree with TRBD2. This CDR3 spans 18 amino acids. Germline V gene lookup returns CDR1 SGHNT and CDR2 YENEEA. Trimming removed 5 bases from V and 5 bases from J; junction bases left unmatched: 13. CDR3 in amino acids: CASSQGTSGRSGGHEQYF. The CDR3 coding sequence is TGTGCCAGCAGCCAGGGGACTAGCGGGAGGTCCGGAGGTCACGAGCAGTACTTC. The entire variable domain, with the rest obtained from reference TRBV11-3 and TRBJ2-7, is as follows: EAGVVQSPRYKIIEKKQPVAFWCNPISGHNTLYWYLQNLGQGPELLIRYENEEAVDDSQLPKDRFSAERLKGVDSTLKIQPAELGDSAVYLCASSQGTSGRSGGHEQYFGPGTRLTVT.